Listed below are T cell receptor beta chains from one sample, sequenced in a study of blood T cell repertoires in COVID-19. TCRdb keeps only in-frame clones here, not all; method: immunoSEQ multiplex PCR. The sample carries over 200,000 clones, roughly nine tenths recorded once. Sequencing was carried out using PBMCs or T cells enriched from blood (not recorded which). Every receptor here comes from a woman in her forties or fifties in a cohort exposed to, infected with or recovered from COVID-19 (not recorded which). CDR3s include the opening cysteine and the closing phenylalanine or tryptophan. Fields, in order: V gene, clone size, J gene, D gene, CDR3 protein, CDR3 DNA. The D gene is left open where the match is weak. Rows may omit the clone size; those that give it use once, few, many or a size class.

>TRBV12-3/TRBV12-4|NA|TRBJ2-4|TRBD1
CASSPGQGASGYF
TGTGCCAGCAGCCCGGGACAGGGGGCGTCGGGGTACTTC
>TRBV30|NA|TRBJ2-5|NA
CAWSVGQGETQYF
TGTGCCTGGAGTGTAGGGCAGGGGGAGACCCAGTACTTC
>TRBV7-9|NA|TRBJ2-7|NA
CASSLAVGLSHEQYF
TGTGCCAGCAGCTTAGCGGTGGGACTCTCCCACGAGCAGTACTTC
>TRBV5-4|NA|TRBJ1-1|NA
CGKFRTEAFF
TGTGGTAAGTTCAGGACTGAAGCTTTCTTT
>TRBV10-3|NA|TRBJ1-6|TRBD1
CAISDTGQTWSSYNSPLHF
TGTGCCATCAGTGATACGGGACAGACGTGGAGCTCCTATAATTCACCCCTCCACTTT
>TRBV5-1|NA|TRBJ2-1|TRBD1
CASSPPPRGPTYNEQFF
TGCGCCAGCAGCCCACCTCCGAGGGGGCCGACCTACAATGAGCAGTTCTTC
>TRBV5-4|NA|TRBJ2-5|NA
CASSRREQGETQYF
TGTGCCAGCAGCCGACGAGAGCAGGGAGAGACCCAGTACTTC
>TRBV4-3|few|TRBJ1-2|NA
CASNQRAGENYGYTF
TGCGCCAGCAACCAGCGGGCAGGGGAAAACTATGGCTACACCTTC
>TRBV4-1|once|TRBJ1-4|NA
CASSQDNPGFAEKLFF
TGCGCCAGCAGCCAAGATAACCCCGGTTTCGCGGAAAAACTGTTTTTT
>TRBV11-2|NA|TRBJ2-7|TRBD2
CASSLARSGGEQYF
TGTGCCAGCAGCTTAGCGAGGAGCGGGGGCGAGCAGTACTTC
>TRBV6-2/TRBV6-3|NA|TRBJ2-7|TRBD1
CASSSPRDRGEEQYF
TGTGCCAGCAGCTCTCCCAGGGACAGGGGAGAGGAGCAGTACTTC
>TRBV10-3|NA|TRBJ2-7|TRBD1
CAISEDRGLIEQYF
TGTGCCATCAGTGAGGATAGGGGGCTTATCGAGCAGTACTTC
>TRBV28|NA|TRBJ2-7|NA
CASSFNSRDEQYF
TGTGCCAGCAGTTTTAATTCCAGGGACGAGCAGTACTTC
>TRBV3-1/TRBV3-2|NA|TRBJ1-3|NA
CASSRHSRGGSGNTIYF
TGTGCCAGCAGCCGCCACTCTCGGGGGGGCTCTGGAAACACCATATATTTT
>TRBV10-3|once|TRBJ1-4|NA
CAITGVHNEKLFF
TGTGCCATCACAGGGGTCCATAATGAAAAACTGTTTTTT
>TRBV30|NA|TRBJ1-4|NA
CAWSFNEKLFF
TGTGCCTGGAGCTTTAATGAAAAACTGTTTTTT
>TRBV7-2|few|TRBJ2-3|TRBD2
CASSSTSGGARDTQYF
TGTGCCAGCAGCTCGACGAGCGGGGGGGCCAGAGATACGCAGTATTTT
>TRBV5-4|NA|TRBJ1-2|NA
CASSSEAALIGYTF
TGTGCCAGCAGCTCGGAGGCGGCTCTAATTGGCTACACCTTC
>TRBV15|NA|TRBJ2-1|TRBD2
CATSRVVAGGLYEQFF
TGTGCCACCAGCAGAGTGGTAGCGGGGGGTCTCTATGAGCAGTTCTTC
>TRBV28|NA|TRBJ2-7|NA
CASSFGRDGARLIYEQYF
TGTGCCAGCAGTTTTGGGCGGGACGGTGCTCGGTTGATCTACGAGCAGTACTTC
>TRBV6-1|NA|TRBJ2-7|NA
CASSGIFTRMGASYEQYF
TGTGCCAGCAGTGGAATTTTCACGAGGATGGGGGCCTCCTACGAGCAGTACTTC
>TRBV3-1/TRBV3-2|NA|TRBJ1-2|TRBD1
CASSRTPWTGMNYGYTF
TGTGCCAGCAGCCGAACGCCCTGGACAGGGATGAACTATGGCTACACCTTC
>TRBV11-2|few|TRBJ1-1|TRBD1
CASSRRGQGVRKAFF
TGTGCCAGCAGCAGAAGAGGACAGGGGGTAAGGAAAGCTTTCTTT
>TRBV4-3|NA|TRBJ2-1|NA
CASSQDWGVGYNEQFF
TGCGCCAGCAGCCAAGACTGGGGGGTCGGTTACAATGAGCAGTTCTTC
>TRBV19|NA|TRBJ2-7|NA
CASSIVGSGSHEQYF
TGTGCCAGTAGTATAGTCGGGTCCGGAAGTCACGAGCAGTACTTC
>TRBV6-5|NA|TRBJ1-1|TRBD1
CASSYSWTGNTEAFF
TGTGCCAGCAGTTACTCCTGGACAGGGAACACTGAAGCTTTCTTT
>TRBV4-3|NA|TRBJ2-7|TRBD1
CASSAEPGQGYEQYF
TGCGCCAGCAGCGCCGAACCGGGACAGGGCTACGAGCAGTACTTC
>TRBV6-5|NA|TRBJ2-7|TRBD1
CASTRTGAYEQYF
TGTGCCAGCACCCGGACAGGGGCCTACGAGCAGTACTTC
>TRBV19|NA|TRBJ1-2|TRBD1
CASSINQGGKAGYTF
TGTGCCAGTAGTATCAACCAGGGGGGCAAGGCTGGCTACACCTTC
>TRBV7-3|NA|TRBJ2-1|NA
CASSLRGASYNEQFF
TGTGCCAGCAGCTTACGCGGGGCGTCCTACAATGAGCAGTTCTTC
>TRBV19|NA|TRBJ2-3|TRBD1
CASSETGGSVADTQYF
TGTGCCAGTAGTGAAACAGGGGGCTCGGTTGCAGATACGCAGTATTTT
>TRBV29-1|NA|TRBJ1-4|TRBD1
CSDPGQGREKLFF
TGCAGCGATCCGGGACAGGGCCGTGAAAAACTGTTTTTT
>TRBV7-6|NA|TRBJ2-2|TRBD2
CASSFSGGRVTGELFF
TGTGCCAGCAGCTTTTCGGGGGGACGGGTAACCGGGGAGCTGTTTTTT
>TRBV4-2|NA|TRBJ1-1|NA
CASSQERRRPAFF
TGTGCCAGCAGCCAAGAGAGGAGGCGGCCGGCTTTCTTT
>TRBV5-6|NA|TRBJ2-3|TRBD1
CASTSSGGEYTDTQYF
TGTGCCAGCACCTCTTCAGGGGGCGAGTACACAGATACGCAGTATTTT
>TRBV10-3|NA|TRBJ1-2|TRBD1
CAAARGGGYGYTF
TGTGCCGCCGCGCGAGGGGGCGGCTATGGCTACACCTTC
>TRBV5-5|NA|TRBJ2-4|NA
CASSSRGDSKNIQYF
TGTGCCAGCAGCTCAAGGGGGGACAGCAAAAACATTCAGTACTTC
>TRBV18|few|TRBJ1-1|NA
CASSPGLREAFF
TGTGCCAGCTCACCGGGACTGCGTGAAGCTTTCTTT
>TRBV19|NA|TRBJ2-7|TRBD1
CASNTPGLGGQGHEQYF
TGTGCCAGTAATACACCCGGGTTGGGGGGACAGGGTCACGAGCAGTACTTC
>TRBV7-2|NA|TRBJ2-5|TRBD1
CASSLQGVSETQYF
TGTGCCAGCAGCTTACAGGGGGTATCAGAGACCCAGTACTTC
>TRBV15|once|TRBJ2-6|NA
CATKRDLSGANVLTF
TGTGCCACCAAAAGAGACCTCTCTGGGGCCAACGTCCTGACTTTC
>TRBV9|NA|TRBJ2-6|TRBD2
CASSTRLAGGPGANVLTF
TGTGCCAGCAGCACCCGACTAGCGGGGGGTCCTGGGGCCAACGTCCTGACTTTC
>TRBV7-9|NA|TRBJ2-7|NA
CASSSQAPEQYF
TGTGCCAGCAGCTCGCAGGCACCCGAGCAGTACTTC
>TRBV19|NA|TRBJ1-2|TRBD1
CASTHLRGQGVYGYTF
TGTGCCAGTACCCACCTTAGGGGGCAGGGGGTATATGGCTACACCTTC
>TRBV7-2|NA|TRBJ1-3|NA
CASSLGAGQGNTIYF
TGTGCCAGCAGCTTAGGGGCAGGGCAGGGAAACACCATATATTTT
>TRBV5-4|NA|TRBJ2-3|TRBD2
CASSRLYPFSGGARDTQYF
TGTGCCAGCAGCCGCCTGTACCCTTTTAGCGGGGGGGCCCGGGATACGCAGTATTTT
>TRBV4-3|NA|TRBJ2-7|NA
CASSQDRGNYEQYF
TGCGCCAGCAGCCAAGATCGCGGGAACTACGAGCAGTACTTC
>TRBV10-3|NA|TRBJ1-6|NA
CAISGDNNSPLHF
TGTGCCATCAGTGGGGACAATAATTCACCCCTCCACTTT
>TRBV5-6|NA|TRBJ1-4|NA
CASSLDQADEKLFF
TGTGCCAGCAGCTTGGACCAGGCTGATGAAAAACTGTTTTTT
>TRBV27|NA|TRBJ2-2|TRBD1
CASSFGTVNTGELFF
TGTGCCAGCAGTTTCGGGACAGTGAACACCGGGGAGCTGTTTTTT
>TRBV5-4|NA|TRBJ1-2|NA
CASSWGGFDYGYTF
TGTGCCAGCAGCTGGGGGGGATTTGACTATGGCTACACCTTC
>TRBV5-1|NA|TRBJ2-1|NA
CASSSQGMGYNEQFF
TGCGCCAGCAGCTCCCAGGGTATGGGTTACAATGAGCAGTTCTTC
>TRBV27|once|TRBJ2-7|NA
CASSLTGLPYEQYF
TGTGCCAGCAGTTTAACCGGACTACCCTACGAGCAGTACTTC
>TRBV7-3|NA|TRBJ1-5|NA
CASITRYTQPQHF
TGTGCCAGCATCACTAGGTACACTCAGCCCCAGCATTTT
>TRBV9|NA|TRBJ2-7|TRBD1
CASSVAGQGEQYF
TGTGCCAGCAGCGTAGCAGGACAGGGCGAGCAGTACTTC